This T cell receptor beta chain appears in the sequencing data of a study of cytomegalovirus exposure and HLA in healthy donors. Study outcomes and limitations: Most TCR sequences were seen very rarely across donors, but some public TCRs occurred in many. HLA allele associations emerged for fewer than 20,000 TCR beta sequences in a later analysis, at 0.05 false discovery rate.

Regarding this clone: Its antigen is still unknown.

When sampled, the donors appeared nominally healthy, though they likely had unrecorded immune exposures. 60 Vbeta and 13 Jbeta primers were used in PCR. Sequencing was performed with immunoSEQ multiplex PCR; in TCRdb, only in-frame clones are kept and a portion is missing. The data contain about 150,000 clones, approximately 80% of them singletons. Germline V lookup: CDR1 MNHEY, CDR2 SVGAGI. CDR3 length: 13 residues. V shed 6 bases and J shed 12 bases, with 18 bases lying between them. Sequenced: PBMCs. The receptor was isolated from a woman aged 40 to 50 in good health and CMV-seropositive. This rearrangement joins TRBV6-5 to TRBJ2-1; unclear D gene. The CDR3 DNA sequence: TGTGCCAGCAGATCACACGTTCCAGGTGGGCAGTTCTTC. Translation: CASRSHVPGGQFF.